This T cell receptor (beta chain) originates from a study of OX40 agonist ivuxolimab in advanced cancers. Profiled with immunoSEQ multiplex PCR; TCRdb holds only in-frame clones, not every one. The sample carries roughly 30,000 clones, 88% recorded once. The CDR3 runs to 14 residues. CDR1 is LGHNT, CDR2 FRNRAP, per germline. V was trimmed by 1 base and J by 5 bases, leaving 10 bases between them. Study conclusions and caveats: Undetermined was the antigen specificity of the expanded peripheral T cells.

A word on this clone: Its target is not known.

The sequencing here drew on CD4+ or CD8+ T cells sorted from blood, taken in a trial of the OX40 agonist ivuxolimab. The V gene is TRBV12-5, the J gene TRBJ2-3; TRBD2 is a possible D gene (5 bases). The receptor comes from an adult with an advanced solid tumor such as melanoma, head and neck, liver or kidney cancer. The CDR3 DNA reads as TGTGCTAGTGGTTTGGGGCTAGCTGGAGATACGCAGTATTTT. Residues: CASGLGLAGDTQYF.